The T cell receptor (beta chain) under discussion was sequenced for a study of blood T cell repertoires in COVID-19. The V gene's germline CDR1 is MNHEY and CDR2 SVGEGT. Trimming shortened V by 5 bases and J by 9 bases, and 28 bases separated the two germline ends. This CDR3 is built from 17 residues. In the authors' methods: From reference gene primer amplification, estimates of nucleated cell counts were derived. Assay: immunoSEQ multiplex PCR; the TCRdb copy retains only in-frame clones and omits some. For V, J and clone size, that table is used; D and trimming come from the DNA. The sample carries over 200,000 clones, about three quarters recorded once.

Sequencing was carried out using peripheral blood. The clonotype originates from a woman at least 80 years old with acute or convalescent COVID-19. V and J are TRBV6-2 or TRBV6-3 and TRBJ1-2, with D perhaps matching TRBD1 (5 bases). CDR3 residues: CASSLSSRGLAVMRYTF. CDR3 in DNA: TGTGCCAGCAGTCTCTCATCCCGGGGGTTGGCGGTTATGCGCTACACCTTC.